Presented here are 22 T cell receptor beta chains from one specimen sequenced in a study of Ad26.COV2.S vaccination and SARS-CoV-2 variants. Treatment specified: roughly 18 received Ad26.COV2.S at low or high dose, single or two shots; 5 received placebo; per-sample allocation not given. Material that was analyzed had been drawn on day 63 after the first vaccine or placebo injection. The data were produced by immunoSEQ multiplex PCR, yet TCRdb's version contains in-frame clones alone and is incomplete. Of more than 300,000 clones in the sample, about nine tenths are singletons; the top ten hold around 6.4%. Source: peripheral blood, taken in a trial of Ad26.COV2.S vaccine versus placebo. The receptor set was obtained from a person between 18 and 65 years old who received the Ad26.COV2.S COVID-19 vaccine or a placebo.

The J gene is TRBJ1-2, the V gene TRBV12-3 or TRBV12-4; 7 positions match TRBD1. The CDR3 length is 13 residues. V trimming: 6 bases; J trimming: 8 bases; junction bases outside the gene matches: 9. CDR3 DNA sequence: TGTGCCAGCAGGATTAGGGGGCTGGAAGGCTACACCTTC. This encodes CASRIRGLEGYTF.

To note about this clone: Other DNA sequences in the sample encode the same CDR3. The J gene is TRBJ1-1, the V gene TRBV12-3 or TRBV12-4; D call uncertain. The CDR3 loop spans 13 amino acids. V was cut by 3 bases and J by 1 base, with 6 bases left in between. The CDR3 nucleotides are TGTGCCAGCAGTTTTGGCAGGAACACTGAAGCTTTCTTT. Its protein product is CASSFGRNTEAFF.

This chain connects TRBV18 to TRBJ1-1; no clear D gene. V was clipped by 3 bases and J by 4 bases, with 6 bases between them. CDR3 length equals 12 residues. Germline V lookup: CDR1 KGHSH, CDR2 LQKENI. The CDR3 region has the DNA TGTGCCAGCTCACCTCAAACCACTGAAGCTTTCTTT. Encoded protein: CASSPQTTEAFF.

The rearrangement joins TRBV11-2 to TRBJ1-5, with 7 bases aligning to TRBD1. Trimming at V came to 0 bases and at J to 6 bases, leaving 2 bases not matched to a gene. Germline V gene sequence: CDR1 SGHAT, CDR2 FQNNGV. The length of the CDR3 is 14 residues. The CDR3 sequence: CASSLEAGGQPQHF. The CDR3 DNA reads as TGTGCCAGCAGCTTAGAGGCAGGGGGTCAGCCCCAGCATTTT.

This clone was counted once. The V call is TRBV25-1, the J call TRBJ1-6, with D uncertain. V lost 3 bases and J 10 bases, leaving 10 bases between the germline ends. The CDR3 covers 13 residues. The germline gives CDR1 MGHDK, CDR2 SYGVNS. In nucleotides, the CDR3 is TGTGCCAGCAGTGACTCTCTGGGCTCACCCCTCCACTTT. It specifies CASSDSLGSPLHF.

The chain is built from TRBV27 and TRBJ1-6; D not resolved. Germline V gene data show CDR1 as MNHEY and CDR2 as SMNVEV (reference sequence). Trimming left V 8 bases short and J 7 bases short, with 18 bases between. The length of the CDR3 is 15 residues. CDR3 amino acids: CASGAIGSGNSPLHF. The CDR3 DNA reads TGTGCCAGCGGCGCGATAGGTTCAGGAAATTCACCCCTCCACTTT.

This chain uses TRBV30 with TRBJ2-1; 13 nucleotides line up with TRBD2. The CDR3 is 15 amino acids. V was clipped by 2 bases and J by 9 bases; unmatched bases: 7. Germline V gene data show CDR1 as GTSNPN and CDR2 as SVGIG (reference sequence). CDR3 protein: CAWSWTSGSVTEQFF. The CDR3 DNA reads TGTGCCTGGAGTTGGACTAGCGGGAGCGTCACTGAGCAGTTCTTC. Filled out from reference TRBV30 and TRBJ2-1, the complete variable domain reads SQTIHQWPATLVQPVGSPLSLECTVEGTSNPNLYWYRQAAGRGLQLLFYSVGIGQISSEVPQNLSASRPQDRQFILSSKKLLLSDSGFYLCAWSWTSGSVTEQFFGPGTRLTVL.

The gene calls are TRBV9 and TRBJ1-6, with unresolved D. Trimming took 0 bases from V and 0 from J, leaving 4 bases between them. This CDR3 region has 15 residues. Germline V gives CDR1 SGDLS, CDR2 YYNGEE. The CDR3 spells CASSVDDSYNSPLHF. CDR3 DNA: TGTGCCAGCAGCGTAGATGACTCCTATAATTCACCCCTCCACTTT.

This chain connects TRBV11-1 to TRBJ2-3, with a tentative D call TRBD1 (6 bases). The germline gives CDR1 SGHAT, CDR2 FQDESV (reference sequence). The CDR3 spans 12 residues. V was trimmed by 5 bases and J by 4 bases, leaving 7 bases between them. CDR3 region: CASSTGSDTQYF. CDR3 in DNA: TGTGCCAGCAGCACAGGGTCAGATACGCAGTATTTT.

The CDR3 bases are TGTGCCAGCAGCTTAGTCTTCGGGGAGCTGTTTTTT. Residues: CASSLVFGELFF. The chain joins TRBV7-8 to TRBJ2-2; D not resolved. The CDR3 runs 12 residues. CDR1 and CDR2 from the germline V gene are SGHVS and FQNEAQ. V was trimmed by 1 base and J by 7 bases, leaving 4 bases between them.

The gene calls are TRBV7-3 and TRBJ1-4; D is ambiguous. Germline lookup yields CDR1 SGHTA and CDR2 FQGTGA. V was clipped by 5 bases and J by 0 bases, with 13 bases between them. The CDR3 extends over 16 amino acids. CDR3 sequence reads: CASSPRLTATNEKLFF. CDR3 DNA: TGTGCCAGCAGCCCCCGACTCACTGCAACTAATGAAAAACTGTTTTTT.

This chain joins TRBV9 and TRBJ2-5; TRBD2 aligns across 14 bases. J was trimmed by 6 bases and V by 3 bases; bases with no gene match: 7. Germline CDR1 and CDR2: SGDLS and YYNGEE. The CDR3 covers 16 residues. DNA of the CDR3: TGTGCCAGCAGCGCCTCGACTAGCGGGGGGGCCAAGACCCAGTACTTC. It is translated as CASSASTSGGAKTQYF.

The J gene is TRBJ1-6, the V gene TRBV3-1 (or the pseudogene TRBV3-2), with 8 bases that match TRBD1. This CDR3 has 16 amino acids. V shed 0 bases, J shed 7 bases, and the junction held 5 bases outside the gene matches. Germline values: CDR1 LGHDT, CDR2 YNNKEL (reference sequence). The DNA for the CDR3 is TGTGCCAGCAGCCAAGACGCAGGGGGCCCGAATTCACCCCTCCACTTT. Residues: CASSQDAGGPNSPLHF.

The V call is TRBV7-6, the J call TRBJ2-3; D perhaps matches TRBD2 (5 bases). Per germline, CDR1 SGHVS and CDR2 FNYEAQ. CDR3 length: 15 amino acids. V lost 5 bases and J 3 bases, leaving 15 bases between the germline ends. This chain's CDR3 is CASSPSGRSTDTQYF. The DNA of the CDR3 is TGTGCCAGCAGCCCCAGCGGACGGTCAACAGATACGCAGTATTTT. The whole variable domain, remainder taken from reference TRBV7-6 and TRBJ2-3, is GAGVSQSPRYKVTKRGQDVALRCDPISGHVSLYWYRQALGQGPEFLTYFNYEAQQDKSGLPNDRFSAERPEGSISTLTIQRTEQRDSAMYRCASSPSGRSTDTQYFGPGTRLTVL.

This chain uses TRBV4-3 with TRBJ2-7; 7 bases line up with TRBD1. Trimming at V came to 1 base and at J to 9 bases, leaving 9 bases not matched to a gene. From germline, CDR1 is LGHNA and CDR2 YSLEER. The CDR3 runs to 14 residues. CDR3 sequence (DNA): TGCGCCAGCAGCCAAGGGGACAGCCTAGGGCGGCAGTACTTC. Amino acids: CASSQGDSLGRQYF.

The chain joins TRBV5-4 to TRBJ2-5; D is unclear. With 4 bases removed from V and 1 base from J, the gap between germline ends came to 14 bases. CDR3 length equals 15 residues. CDR1 and CDR2 from the germline V gene are SGHNT and YYREEE (reference sequence). The chain's CDR3 is CASSPRLSTQETQYF. CDR3 nucleotide sequence: TGTGCCAGCAGCCCGCGGTTGTCCACCCAAGAGACCCAGTACTTC. The variable domain in full, completed from reference TRBV5-4 and TRBJ2-5, reads ETGVTQSPTHLIKTRGQQVTLRCSSQSGHNTVSWYQQALGQGPQFIFQYYREEENGRGNFPPRFSGLQFPNYSSELNVNALELDDSALYLCASSPRLSTQETQYFGPGTRLLVL.

This CDR3 is CASSRDRNQPQHF. CDR3 coding DNA: TGTGCCAGCAGCCGCGACAGAAATCAGCCCCAGCATTTT. The chain employs TRBV5-6 and TRBJ1-5, with D possibly matching TRBD1 (5 bases). Germline V CDR1 and CDR2: SGHDT, YYEEEE. This CDR3 has 13 residues. V was cut by 4 bases and J by 4 bases, with 9 bases left in between.

The rearrangement joins TRBV12-3 or TRBV12-4 to TRBJ2-7; D remains unclear. CDR3 length equals 13 residues. With 4 bases removed from V and 3 bases from J, the gap between germline ends came to 10 bases. CDR3 region: CASSSAEVYEQYF. The CDR3, as DNA: TGTGCCAGCAGTTCAGCAGAGGTCTACGAGCAGTACTTC.

The rearrangement links TRBV3-1 (or the pseudogene TRBV3-2) to TRBJ1-5; D is ambiguous. This CDR3 has 15 residues. Germline V lookup: CDR1 LGHDT, CDR2 YNNKEL (reference sequence). V was trimmed by 0 bases and J by 4 bases, leaving 10 bases between them. The CDR3 region is CASSQDVHPNQPQHF. The CDR3 DNA sequence: TGTGCCAGCAGCCAAGATGTTCATCCGAATCAGCCCCAGCATTTT.

V and J are TRBV7-2 and TRBJ2-7; 7 bases agree with TRBD1. The CDR3 runs 15 residues. CDR1 and CDR2 (germline): SGHTA, FQGNSA. J lost 3 bases, V lost 4 bases, and 9 bases had no gene match. CDR3 nucleotides: TGTGCCAGCAGCTCCTACGGGACAGATCGCTACGAGCAGTACTTC. Its protein product is CASSSYGTDRYEQYF.

The chain has TRBV19 and TRBJ2-6, with D unclear. The CDR3 is 13 residues long. Trimming took 7 bases from V and 0 from J, leaving 4 bases between them. The germline CDR1 and CDR2 sequences are LNHDA and SQIVND (reference sequence). DNA of the CDR3: TGTGCCAGTAAAATCTCTGGGGCCAACGTCCTGACTTTC. Amino acids: CASKISGANVLTF.

The V call is TRBV20-1, the J call TRBJ2-3; 10 nucleotides match TRBD2. This CDR3 has 15 residues. The V gene end was trimmed by 3 bases and the J gene end by 4 bases; junction bases not matched to a gene: 7. Germline CDR1 and CDR2: DFQATT and SNEGSKA (reference sequence). The CDR3 DNA is TGCAGTGCTAGTCAGACTAGCGGGTTATCAGATACGCAGTATTTT. Translation gives CSASQTSGLSDTQYF.